This note documents a single T cell receptor (beta chain) sequence. The record originates from a study of blood T cell repertoires in COVID-19. As for the study in general: The United States, Italy and Spain were the sources of the acute and convalescent COVID-19 samples. Sample material is recorded as cDNA or gDNA derived from T cells, B-cell-depleted T cells, or PBMCs.

Assay: immunoSEQ multiplex PCR; the TCRdb copy retains only in-frame clones and omits some. The profile shows tens of thousands of clones, just under 80% of them singletons. V trimming: 0 bases; J trimming: 2 bases; junction bases outside the gene matches: 2. Germline values: CDR1 SGDLS, CDR2 YYNGEE. CDR3 length equals 15 residues. It was during active infection that Seattle patients were enrolled and then longitudinally followed. This chain joins TRBV9 and TRBJ2-7; 10 bases are shared with TRBD1. The sequencing input was peripheral blood. This TCR was recovered from a man aged 65 to 85 with COVID-19, enrolled during active disease. CDR3 coding DNA: TGTGCCAGCAGCGTAGGGGGGACAGGGGCCTACGAGCAGTACTTC. This translates into CASSVGGTGAYEQYF.